These 30 T cell receptor beta chains were all obtained from the same sample, sequenced in a study of blood T cell repertoires in COVID-19. Profiling relied on immunoSEQ multiplex PCR, and the TCRdb table lists in-frame clones only, not all of them. The sample yields 98,000 or so clones, less than 75% seen once. What was sequenced was peripheral blood. Receptors were obtained from a woman aged 40 to 55 with acute or convalescent COVID-19.

This clone was seen at least ten times. The V call is TRBV3-1 (or the pseudogene TRBV3-2), the J call TRBJ2-7; 12 nucleotides match TRBD2. Germline assignment: CDR1 LGHDT and CDR2 YNNKEL (reference sequence). The CDR3 totals 18 residues. J gave up 0 bases and V 3 bases, and 9 bases lay outside the gene matches. The CDR3 sequence is CASSHGLAGTISSYEQYF. The CDR3 DNA reads as TGTGCCAGCAGCCACGGACTAGCGGGAACAATCAGCTCCTACGAGCAGTACTTC.

J is TRBJ1-5 and V is TRBV16, with 7 bases aligning to TRBD1. This CDR3 region has 13 residues. Trimming removed 4 bases from V and 7 bases from J; junction bases left unmatched: 4. The germline CDR1 and CDR2 sequences are KGHSY and FQNENV. The chain's CDR3 is CASSPPRGQPQHF. The CDR3 nucleotides read TGTGCCAGCAGCCCCCCCAGGGGGCAGCCCCAGCATTTT.

This clone has a handful of counts. The V call is TRBV19, the J call TRBJ1-5; 8 nucleotides agree with TRBD1. J gave up 1 base and V 9 bases, and 8 bases lay outside the gene matches. The germline gives CDR1 LNHDA, CDR2 SQIVND (reference sequence). The CDR3 has 15 residues. This CDR3 is CASRGQGASNQPQHF. CDR3 coding DNA: TGTGCCAGCCGGGGGCAGGGGGCAAGCAATCAGCCCCAGCATTTT. Combining the CDR3 with reference TRBV19 and TRBJ1-5 gives the whole variable domain DGGITQSPKYLFRKEGQNVTLSCEQNLNHDAMYWYRQDPGQGLRLIYYSQIVNDFQKGDIAEGYSVSREKKESFPLTVTSAQKNPTAFYLCASRGQGASNQPQHFGDGTRLSIL.

The chain is built from TRBV5-6 and TRBJ1-4; 9 nucleotides line up with TRBD1. This CDR3 is 15 amino acids long. Germline values: CDR1 SGHDT, CDR2 YYEEEE. J lost 1 base, V lost 4 bases, and 2 bases had no gene match. The CDR3 loop reads CASSNRGQTNEKLFF. Here the CDR3 DNA reads TGTGCCAGCAGCAACAGGGGGCAAACTAATGAAAAACTGTTTTTT.

The DNA of the CDR3 is TGTGCCAGCAGAGCGGGGTCCTACAATGAGCAGTTCTTC. Translating it yields CASRAGSYNEQFF. The chain employs TRBV3-1 (or the pseudogene TRBV3-2) and TRBJ2-1; 7 bases agree with TRBD2. This CDR3 is built from 13 residues. Germline assignment: CDR1 LGHDT and CDR2 YNNKEL (reference sequence). Trimming took 6 bases from V and 1 from J; bases not matched to a gene: 0.

Many counts were recorded for this clone. This chain links TRBV30 with TRBJ1-3; D gene unclear. The CDR3 consists of 12 residues. The V gene lost 6 bases and the J gene lost 0 bases, with 6 bases spanning the gap. Germline V lookup: CDR1 GTSNPN, CDR2 SVGIG (reference sequence). In DNA form, the CDR3 reads TGTGCCTGCGTTAGCTCTGGAAACACCATATATTTT. Protein: CACVSSGNTIYF.

J is TRBJ2-2 and V is TRBV7-2, with TRBD1 matching 7 bases. CDR3 length: 14 amino acids. Per germline, CDR1 SGHTA and CDR2 FQGNSA. V trimming: 7 bases; J trimming: 5 bases; junction bases outside the gene matches: 7. The CDR3 sequence: CASNGQGVTGELFF. CDR3 nucleotides: TGTGCCAGCAATGGGCAGGGGGTTACCGGGGAGCTGTTTTTT.

The chain joins TRBV28 to TRBJ2-7; D gene uncertain. V lost 6 bases and J lost 3, with 9 bases in between. The CDR3 consists of 12 residues. Germline CDR1 is MDHEN and CDR2 is SYDVKM. For the CDR3, the DNA is TGTGCCAGCAGCCTAAGAAACTACGAGCAGTACTTC. This encodes CASSLRNYEQYF.

V and J are TRBV28 and TRBJ1-2; D may be TRBD1 (6 bases). Germline V CDR1 and CDR2: MDHEN, SYDVKM. Trimming shortened V by 7 bases and J by 4 bases, and 19 bases separated the two germline ends. The CDR3 has 15 residues. The chain's CDR3 is CASTPPTGKAYGYTF. CDR3 bases: TGTGCCAGCACCCCCCCTACAGGGAAAGCCTATGGCTACACCTTC.

This chain connects TRBV6-5 to TRBJ2-2; 7 bases line up with TRBD1. The germline V gene encodes CDR1 MNHEY and CDR2 SVGAGI. The junction had 4 bases not matched to a gene; V was cut back by 5 bases and J by 1 base. The CDR3 length is 15 residues. The CDR3 spells CASSPYRGNTGELFF. The CDR3 bases are TGTGCCAGCAGTCCTTACAGGGGGAACACCGGGGAGCTGTTTTTT.

V gene TRBV19 combines with J gene TRBJ2-1; possible D gene TRBD2, 6 bases. CDR1 and CDR2 from the germline V gene are LNHDA and SQIVND (reference sequence). Trimming stripped 8 bases from V and 10 bases from J, with 15 bases between. This CDR3 is built from 12 residues. CDR3 nucleotides: TGTGCCAGTCGCAATAGCGGACGGGAGCAGTTCTTC. Residues: CASRNSGREQFF.

This chain links TRBV5-1 with TRBJ2-7; possibly TRBD1 for D (5 bases). Germline V gene sequence: CDR1 SGHRS, CDR2 YFSETQ. V gave up 4 bases and J gave up 3 bases, with 17 bases separating them. There are 15 residues in the CDR3. The CDR3 reads CASSRQFPGSYEQYF. CDR3 nucleotide sequence: TGCGCCAGCAGCCGACAGTTCCCTGGAAGCTACGAGCAGTACTTC.

This rearrangement joins TRBV5-4 to TRBJ2-5; 8 bases map to TRBD1. Trimming at V came to 4 bases and at J to 4 bases, leaving 12 bases not matched to a gene. The CDR3 extends over 16 amino acids. Germline V gene data show CDR1 as SGHNT and CDR2 as YYREEE (reference sequence). CDR3 nucleotide sequence: TGTGCCAGCAGCCCCGGACAGGGCAATTTTGGAGAGACCCAGTACTTC. The encoded protein is CASSPGQGNFGETQYF. Based on the CDR3 plus reference TRBV5-4 and TRBJ2-5, the full variable domain is ETGVTQSPTHLIKTRGQQVTLRCSSQSGHNTVSWYQQALGQGPQFIFQYYREEENGRGNFPPRFSGLQFPNYSSELNVNALELDDSALYLCASSPGQGNFGETQYFGPGTRLLVL.

The gene calls are TRBV12-5 and TRBJ2-5; 7 bases are a match to TRBD1. The CDR3 is 16 residues long. Germline V gene sequence: CDR1 LGHNT, CDR2 FRNRAP. Trimming took 4 bases from V and 1 from J; bases not matched to a gene: 9. The CDR3 reads CASGSPKGDSQETQYF. Here the CDR3 DNA reads TGTGCTAGTGGTTCCCCGAAGGGGGACAGCCAAGAGACCCAGTACTTC.

This clone was picked up a small number of times. The V call is TRBV10-3, the J call TRBJ2-7; 10 positions match TRBD1. Germline trimming cut 4 bases from V and 3 bases from J; bases unmatched to any gene: 3. The CDR3 loop spans 14 amino acids. Germline loops: CDR1 ENHRY, CDR2 SYGVKD. The CDR3 nucleotides read TGTGCCATCAGTGGGGGGACAGGGGACTACGAGCAGTACTTC. The encoded protein is CAISGGTGDYEQYF.

V and J are TRBV5-6 and TRBJ2-5; D unresolved. Per the germline V gene, CDR1 is SGHDT and CDR2 is YYEEEE. The CDR3 totals 11 residues. Between the trimmed V and J ends, which lost 2 bases and 4 bases, there was a span of 3 bases. CDR3 sequence: CASSFGETQYF. CDR3 bases: TGTGCCAGCAGCTTCGGAGAGACCCAGTACTTC.

The chain uses TRBV9 and TRBJ2-5; 7 positions match TRBD1. V dropped 4 bases and J dropped 2; count of bases not matched to a gene: 11. The CDR3 runs 16 residues. Germline CDR1 SGDLS, CDR2 YYNGEE. The CDR3 DNA is TGTGCCAGCAGCCATCGATCGGGACAGAATCAAGAGACCCAGTACTTC. It codes for CASSHRSGQNQETQYF.

The chain couples TRBV6-5 to TRBJ2-6; D unclear. The germline V and J ends were trimmed by 10 bases and 0 bases, with 4 bases remaining between them. CDR1 is MNHEY, CDR2 SVGAGI, per germline. CDR3 length: 12 residues. The CDR3 DNA reads TGTGCCACCCTCTCTGGGGCCAACGTCCTGACTTTC. This gives the protein CATLSGANVLTF.

The CDR3 region is CASRLGQGRQETQYF. CDR3 coding DNA: TGCGCCAGCAGACTGGGACAGGGGCGGCAAGAGACCCAGTACTTC. The V and J genes are TRBV5-1 and TRBJ2-5, with 10 bases matching TRBD1. The CDR3 consists of 15 residues. Looked up from germline, CDR1 is SGHRS and CDR2 is YFSETQ. With 5 bases clipped from V and 2 bases from J, the junction kept 6 bases outside the gene matches.

This clone occurred once. The chain uses TRBV7-2 and TRBJ2-3, with 7 bases fitting TRBD1. The CDR3 runs 15 residues. CDR1 is SGHTA and CDR2 is FQGNSA in the germline V gene. V gave up 7 bases and J gave up 0 bases; unmatched junction bases: 7. The CDR3 here is CASIIDRDSTDTQYF. CDR3 nucleotide sequence: TGTGCCAGCATCATCGACAGGGACAGCACAGATACGCAGTATTTT.

This clone was recorded only once. This chain uses TRBV6-1 with TRBJ1-2; D ambiguous. Per germline, CDR1 MNHNS and CDR2 SASEGT. Trimming stripped 3 bases from V and 4 bases from J, with 15 bases between. The CDR3 runs 15 residues. CDR3 in DNA: TGTGCCAGCAGTGAGATGGCAGAAGATTTCTATGGCTACACCTTC. This sequence encodes CASSEMAEDFYGYTF.

The chain joins TRBV28 to TRBJ2-3; 10 bases agree with TRBD2. V was pared by 4 bases and J by 6 bases, with 4 bases of the junction left unmatched. Per germline, CDR1 MDHEN and CDR2 SYDVKM. The CDR3 totals 14 residues. CDR3 sequence: CASSWTSGQDTQYF. The CDR3 nucleotides are TGTGCCAGCAGTTGGACTAGCGGTCAGGATACGCAGTATTTT.

The rearrangement uses TRBV15 and TRBJ1-2; 9 bases line up with TRBD1. The germline gives CDR1 LNHNV, CDR2 YYDKDF (reference sequence). The CDR3 length is 14 residues. V shed 3 bases and J 4 bases; nucleotides not matched to a gene: 3. For the CDR3, the DNA is TGTGCCACCAGCAGGGACAGGGGCGCCTATGGCTACACCTTC. Translating it yields CATSRDRGAYGYTF. The full variable domain, its missing parts supplied by reference TRBV15 and TRBJ1-2, is DAMVIQNPRYQVTQFGKPVTLSCSQTLNHNVMYWYQQKSSQAPKLLFHYYDKDFNNEADTPDNFQSRRPNTSFCFLDIRSPGLGDTAMYLCATSRDRGAYGYTFGSGTRLTVV.

The chain has TRBV28 and TRBJ2-5; 7 nucleotides agree with TRBD2. Germline V gene data show CDR1 as MDHEN and CDR2 as SYDVKM. The trim removed 4 bases at V and 4 bases at J, leaving 12 bases unmatched. This CDR3 has 16 residues. For the CDR3, the DNA is TGTGCCAGCAGTTCCTGGGTGCGCGGGGGAGGAGAGACCCAGTACTTC. This sequence encodes CASSSWVRGGGETQYF.

The chain combines TRBV7-9 with TRBJ2-5; 8 nucleotides align to TRBD1. This CDR3 region has 13 residues. Germline V gives CDR1 SEHNR, CDR2 FQNEAQ (reference sequence). V lost 8 bases and J lost 5; bases outside the gene matches: 7. CDR3 bases: TGTGCCAGCGAGAGTACAGGGGGTGAGACCCAGTACTTC. This codes for CASESTGGETQYF.

The rearrangement links TRBV12-5 to TRBJ2-5, with a tentative D call TRBD2 (6 bases). V was trimmed by 6 bases and J by 5 bases, leaving 13 bases between them. This CDR3 region has 13 residues. Germline lookup yields CDR1 LGHNT and CDR2 FRNRAP. The CDR3 nucleotides are TGTGCTAGTGGCCCGGCGGGGTATGAGACCCAGTACTTC. Encoded protein: CASGPAGYETQYF.

The chain links TRBV3-1 (or the pseudogene TRBV3-2) to TRBJ1-1; 7 positions agree with TRBD1. The CDR3 consists of 13 residues. The germline V gene encodes CDR1 LGHDT and CDR2 YNNKEL (reference sequence). The junction had 3 bases not matched to a gene; V was cut back by 4 bases and J by 4 bases. CDR3 nucleotide sequence: TGTGCCAGCAGCCCTCAGGGGGGCACTGAAGCTTTCTTT. Translated: CASSPQGGTEAFF.

The chain joins TRBV18 to TRBJ2-6, with D maybe TRBD2 (6 bases). CDR1 and CDR2 from the germline V gene are KGHSH and LQKENI. V lost 2 bases, J lost 1 base, and 6 bases lay in between. The CDR3 length is 15 residues. CDR3 in amino acids: CASSPAGSGANVLTF. The CDR3 DNA reads as TGTGCCAGCTCACCAGCGGGGTCTGGGGCCAACGTCCTGACTTTC. The variable domain in full, with the rest retrieved from reference TRBV18 and TRBJ2-6, is NAGVMQNPRHLVRRRGQEARLRCSPMKGHSHVYWYRQLPEEGLKFMVYLQKENIIDESGMPKERFSAEFPKEGPSILRIQQVVRGDSAAYFCASSPAGSGANVLTFGAGSRLTVL.

This rearrangement joins TRBV28 to TRBJ2-5; maybe TRBD1 (6 bases). The V gene lost 5 bases and the J gene lost 4 bases, with 17 bases spanning the gap. Germline CDR1 and CDR2: MDHEN and SYDVKM. This CDR3 contains 15 residues. Here the CDR3 DNA reads TGTGCCAGCAGTCCGACACAGGGAACAGGAGAGACCCAGTACTTC. Translating gives CASSPTQGTGETQYF.

This clone showed up just a few times. Written as DNA, the CDR3 is TGCGCCAGCAGCTTGGACAGCACCTCGGTCTACGAGCAGTACTTC. Its translation is CASSLDSTSVYEQYF. The chain carries TRBV5-1 and TRBJ2-7; the D is unclear. The CDR3 runs 15 residues. The germline V gene encodes CDR1 SGHRS and CDR2 YFSETQ. V was shortened by 0 bases and J by 3 bases, with 13 bases between the two germline ends.